Shown below are 30 T cell receptor beta chains from a single sample sequenced in a study of T cells in Graves' hyperthyroidism and ophthalmopathy. The TCR beta CDR3 regions underwent amplification using RNA transcripts as the source. With the HTBI primer set, the TCR CDR3 went through a first round of RT-PCR. MiXCR was run by TCRdb on the multiplex PCR reads, yielding one entry per CDR3 protein. In the table there are about 200,000 distinct CDR3 sequences, 17% of which are singletons. The sequenced material came from blood. Receptors originate from a woman between 45 and 60 years old with Graves' hyperthyroidism.

The genes are TRBV9 and TRBJ2-3; 8 positions match TRBD2. Per germline, CDR1 SGDLS and CDR2 YYNGEE. The CDR3 runs to 14 residues. The trim removed 5 bases at V and 3 bases at J, leaving 5 bases unmatched. CDR3 sequence: CASSAGGWTDTQYF. The CDR3 DNA follows: TGTGCCAGCAGTGCGGGAGGATGGACAGATACGCAGTATTTT. The full variable domain, in which reference TRBV9 and TRBJ2-3 provide the parts outside the CDR3, is DSGVTQTPKHLITATGQRVTLRCSPRSGDLSVYWYQQSLDQGLQFLIQYYNGEERAKGNILERFSAQQFPDLHSELNLSSLELGDSALYFCASSAGGWTDTQYFGPGTRLTVL.

This clonotype has a handful of counts. This chain connects TRBV20-1 to TRBJ1-1; no reliable D call. CDR1 is DFQATT and CDR2 is SNEGSKA in the germline V gene (reference sequence). Deletions cut 0 bases from V and 4 bases from J, with 15 bases between. The CDR3 spans 15 residues. The CDR3 here is CSAREFSGAATEAFF. The CDR3 DNA is TGCAGTGCTAGAGAGTTTTCGGGCGCTGCCACTGAAGCTTTCTTT.

This clonotype was counted between two and nine times. V and J are TRBV20-1 and TRBJ2-5, with a tentative D call TRBD2 (6 bases). The CDR3 is 13 residues long. Germline CDR1 is DFQATT and CDR2 is SNEGSKA (reference sequence). The V gene lost 6 bases and the J gene lost 2 bases, with 13 bases spanning the gap. The CDR3 nucleotides are TGCAGTGCCCGGGGACTTCCACAAGAGACCCAGTACTTC. As protein: CSARGLPQETQYF.

The chain has TRBV19 and TRBJ1-6; D gene ambiguous. Trimming pared 2 bases from V and 9 bases from J, leaving 5 bases between. This CDR3 spans 12 amino acids. Germline CDR1 reads LNHDA; CDR2 reads SQIVND (reference sequence). CDR3 residues: CASSITGSPLHF. CDR3 DNA: TGTGCCAGTAGTATAACTGGTTCACCCCTCCACTTT.

This clonotype was seen many times. The chain has TRBV11-2 and TRBJ1-1; tentative D call: TRBD1 (6 bases). Looked up from germline, CDR1 is SGHAT and CDR2 is FQNNGV. V was pared by 3 bases and J by 7 bases, with 12 bases between. CDR3 length: 13 amino acids. The CDR3: CASSLEGRGEAFF. CDR3 nucleotides: TGTGCCAGCAGCTTGGAGGGCAGGGGTGAAGCTTTCTTT. Filled out from reference TRBV11-2 and TRBJ1-1, the complete variable domain reads EAGVAQSPRYKIIEKRQSVAFWCNPISGHATLYWYQQILGQGPKLLIQFQNNGVVDDSQLPKDRFSAERLKGVDSTLKIQPAKLEDSAVYLCASSLEGRGEAFFGQGTRLTVV.

This CDR3 reads CATSDYRGHSSGANVLTF. The DNA for the CDR3 is TGTGCCACCAGTGATTATAGGGGACACAGCTCTGGGGCCAACGTCCTGACTTTC. V usage is TRBV24-1 and J usage is TRBJ2-6; TRBD1 might be the D (6 bases). This CDR3 spans 18 amino acids. Trimming shortened V by 2 bases and J by 0 bases, and 13 bases separated the two germline ends. Per germline, CDR1 KGHDR and CDR2 SFDVKD.

The table lists this clonotype with a few counts. J is TRBJ1-3 and V is TRBV7-8; D gene unclear. The germline gives CDR1 SGHVS, CDR2 FQNEAQ. The CDR3 covers 18 residues. V lost 1 base and J 0 bases, leaving 16 bases between the germline ends. CDR3: CASSLVRVARDSGNTIYF. In nucleotides, the CDR3 is TGTGCCAGCAGCTTAGTCCGCGTGGCTAGGGACTCTGGAAACACCATATATTTT.

At least ten counts were recorded for this clonotype. The CDR3 sequence: CASSPWTGDQPQHF. In DNA, the CDR3 is TGTGCCAGCAGCCCGTGGACAGGGGATCAGCCCCAGCATTTT. The chain couples TRBV3-1 to TRBJ1-5, with TRBD1 identical over 9 bases. Germline CDR1 is LGHDT and CDR2 is YNNKEL (reference sequence). CDR3 length: 14 amino acids. V was pared by 4 bases and J by 5 bases, with 3 bases of the junction left unmatched.

This clonotype was seen repeatedly, ten times or more. The V and J genes are TRBV10-3 and TRBJ2-7; the D call may be TRBD1 or TRBD2 (5 bases each). Germline V gives CDR1 ENHRY, CDR2 SYGVKD. This CDR3 region has 14 residues. Trimming stripped 6 bases from V and 4 bases from J, with 16 bases between. As DNA, the CDR3 is TGTGCCATCAGGGGCGGGCAGGGAATTTACGAGCAGTACTTC. Its translation is CAIRGGQGIYEQYF.

This clonotype has ten or more counts. The chain employs TRBV20-1 and TRBJ2-5; 7 bases align to TRBD1. The length of the CDR3 is 14 residues. Germline V gene sequence: CDR1 DFQATT, CDR2 SNEGSKA (reference sequence). After removal of 7 bases from V and 2 bases from J, the junction contained 10 bases not matched to a gene. The CDR3 DNA sequence: TGCAGTGTAGGAACAGGGGTGTTACAAGAGACCCAGTACTTC. It codes for CSVGTGVLQETQYF.

DNA for the CDR3: TGCAGTGCTCAGACTAGCGGGAGGGTACTTCAAGAGACCCAGTACTTC. Translated, it gives CSAQTSGRVLQETQYF. This chain joins TRBV20-1 and TRBJ2-5; 14 bases align to TRBD2. The CDR3 covers 16 residues. Germline CDR1 is DFQATT and CDR2 is SNEGSKA (reference sequence). V shed 5 bases and J 2 bases; nucleotides not matched to a gene: 7.

The chain employs TRBV20-1 and TRBJ2-2; 7 nucleotides match TRBD2. CDR1 and CDR2 from the germline V gene are DFQATT and SNEGSKA (reference sequence). After removal of 6 bases from V and 0 bases from J, the junction contained 7 bases not matched to a gene. CDR3 length equals 15 residues. CDR3 sequence (DNA): TGCAGTGCCCCCCTCGGGGGGACGAACACCGGGGAGCTGTTTTTT. This sequence encodes CSAPLGGTNTGELFF.

There are many counts of this clonotype. The V gene is TRBV5-1, the J gene TRBJ1-5; 10 bases are a match to TRBD1. This CDR3 has 17 residues. Looked up from germline, CDR1 is SGHRS and CDR2 is YFSETQ. Trimming took 4 bases from V and 0 from J; bases not matched to a gene: 7. This chain's CDR3 is CASSARQGAHSNQPQHF. CDR3 DNA sequence: TGCGCCAGCAGCGCACGACAGGGGGCGCATAGCAATCAGCCCCAGCATTTT.

The rearrangement uses TRBV30 and TRBJ2-7; 11 bases are shared with TRBD2. In germline, CDR1 is GTSNPN, CDR2 SVGIG (reference sequence). The ends lost 2 bases at V and 7 bases at J; junction bases unmatched: 7. There are 14 residues in the CDR3. The CDR3 protein is CAWSLAGGLEEQYF. In nucleotides, the CDR3 is TGTGCCTGGAGTTTAGCGGGAGGGCTAGAGGAGCAGTACTTC. The full variable domain, rest sourced from reference TRBV30 and TRBJ2-7, is SQTIHQWPATLVQPVGSPLSLECTVEGTSNPNLYWYRQAAGRGLQLLFYSVGIGQISSEVPQNLSASRPQDRQFILSSKKLLLSDSGFYLCAWSLAGGLEEQYFGPGTRLTVT.

Ten or more counts support this clonotype. The J gene is TRBJ2-7, the V gene TRBV12-5, with no clear D. Germline CDR1 is LGHNT and CDR2 is FRNRAP. V was cut by 1 base and J by 5 bases, with 9 bases left in between. The CDR3 has 13 amino acids. CDR3 in amino acids: CASGLDLVHEQYF. The CDR3 nucleotides are TGTGCTAGTGGTTTGGACCTGGTCCACGAGCAGTACTTC.

The chain has TRBV29-1 and TRBJ1-2, with D unclear. V lost 7 bases to trimming and J lost 9 bases, with 18 bases between them. The germline gives CDR1 SQVTM, CDR2 ANQGSEA. CDR3 length: 12 amino acids. In DNA form, the CDR3 reads TGCAGCGAAACACGGACCTCGTTCAGCTACACCTTC. The encoded protein is CSETRTSFSYTF.

This clonotype was detected many times. The chain combines TRBV27 with TRBJ2-5, with D unresolved. The V end lost 6 bases, the J end lost 7 bases, and 3 bases lay between the germline ends. Looked up from germline, CDR1 is MNHEY and CDR2 is SMNVEV (reference sequence). The CDR3 covers 9 residues. The DNA for the CDR3 is TGTGCCAGCAGGGGGACCCAGTACTTC. This translates into CASRGTQYF.

This clonotype was seen at least ten times. V and J are TRBV27 and TRBJ2-7; 11 nucleotides match TRBD1. The CDR3 runs 15 residues. The J segment lost 3 bases and the V segment lost 5 bases, leaving 6 bases of the junction unmatched. Germline lookup yields CDR1 MNHEY and CDR2 SMNVEV (reference sequence). The DNA of the CDR3 is TGTGCCAGCAGTCTACTTGGGACAGGGGGCTACGAGCAGTACTTC. Translating gives CASSLLGTGGYEQYF.

The V and J genes are TRBV19 and TRBJ2-5; no firm D call. In germline, CDR1 is LNHDA, CDR2 SQIVND (reference sequence). V was clipped by 0 bases and J by 4 bases, with 12 bases between them. The CDR3 covers 15 residues. CDR3 in DNA: TGTGCCAGTAGTATAGATTTGCGCAGGCCAGAGACCCAGTACTTC. It encodes CASSIDLRRPETQYF.

This clonotype was observed many times. This sequence joins TRBV20-1 and TRBJ2-1, with 8 bases aligning to TRBD1. V gave up 4 bases and J gave up 4 bases; unmatched junction bases: 6. This CDR3 is 14 amino acids long. Per germline, CDR1 DFQATT and CDR2 SNEGSKA (reference sequence). CDR3 bases: TGCAGTGCTAACGACAGGGGAAATTACAATGAGCAGTTCTTC. It encodes CSANDRGNYNEQFF.

This clonotype was observed many times. An end of the junction does not agree with germline; a read error may underlie this. V gene TRBV13 combines with J gene TRBJ2-7; 8 bases align to TRBD1. This CDR3 is 15 amino acids long. Germline lookup yields CDR1 PRHDT and CDR2 FYEKMQ (reference sequence). Here the CDR3 reads CASRDGDRLSFEQYF. The CDR3 DNA reads as TGTGCCAGCAGAGATGGGGACAGGCTTTCCTTCGAGCAGTACTTC.

This clonotype occurred many times. This chain joins TRBV7-2 and TRBJ1-2, with D possibly TRBD1 on 6 matching bases. Between the trimmed V and J ends, which lost 2 bases and 1 base, there was a span of 11 bases. CDR3 size: 15 residues. From germline, CDR1 is SGHTA and CDR2 FQGNSA. CDR3 in amino acids: CASSLRDTDNYGYTF. In DNA form, the CDR3 reads TGTGCCAGCAGCTTACGGGACACCGATAACTATGGCTACACCTTC. Full variable domain (rest looked up from reference TRBV7-2 and TRBJ1-2): GAGVSQSPSNKVTEKGKDVELRCDPISGHTALYWYRQSLGQGLEFLIYFQGNSAPDKSGLPSDRFSAERTGGSVSTLTIQRTQQEDSAVYLCASSLRDTDNYGYTFGSGTRLTVV.

This clonotype showed up many times. V and J are TRBV27 and TRBJ1-2, with a tentative D call TRBD1 (5 bases). Germline-derived CDR1 and CDR2 are MNHEY and SMNVEV (reference sequence). The CDR3 runs to 20 residues. The ends were cut back, 3 bases at V and 4 bases at J, with 30 bases in the middle. The CDR3 DNA reads TGTGCCAGCAGTTTTATTGTTTTCGTTTTGGGGGAAGGTATTCCCTATGGCTACACCTTC. Amino acid sequence: CASSFIVFVLGEGIPYGYTF.

The sample holds many counts of this clonotype. The chain has TRBV12-3 or TRBV12-4 and TRBJ2-1; 9 nucleotides match TRBD1. This CDR3 comprises 15 residues. V gave up 6 bases and J gave up 2 bases; unmatched junction bases: 5. This CDR3 reads CASREGQGTYNEQFF. The CDR3 region has the DNA TGTGCCAGCAGGGAAGGACAGGGGACCTACAATGAGCAGTTCTTC.

The chain uses TRBV7-2 and TRBJ2-7; D remains unclear. The V end lost 2 bases, the J end lost 1 base, and 12 bases lay between the germline ends. Germline values: CDR1 SGHTA, CDR2 FQGNSA. This CDR3 contains 15 residues. CDR3 in DNA: TGTGCCAGCAGCTTAATGGAACGCCCTTCCTACGAGCAGTACTTC. Protein sequence: CASSLMERPSYEQYF.

This sequence joins TRBV29-1 and TRBJ2-1; TRBD2 aligns across 12 bases. Trimming took 2 bases from V and 9 from J; bases not matched to a gene: 8. Germline V gives CDR1 SQVTM, CDR2 ANQGSEA. This CDR3 has 15 amino acids. In nucleotides, the CDR3 is TGCAGCGTTGAAAGCCGACTAGCGGGAGCTGGTGAGCAGTTCTTC. Its protein product is CSVESRLAGAGEQFF.

This clonotype has just a few counts. This chain joins TRBV14 and TRBJ2-1, with 8 nucleotides matching TRBD2. The germline V gene has CDR1 SGHDN and CDR2 FVKESK. Unmatched junction bases numbered 5, after V lost 4 bases and J lost 9 bases. The CDR3 spans 13 residues. CDR3 sequence (DNA): TGTGCCAGCAGCCGAAGCGGGGGACCTGAGCAGTTCTTC. It yields the protein CASSRSGGPEQFF.

The chain employs TRBV19 and TRBJ2-1; 7 positions agree with TRBD2. Trimming cost V 2 bases and J 7 bases; bases outside gene matches: 5. Germline loops: CDR1 LNHDA, CDR2 SQIVND (reference sequence). The CDR3 runs to 14 residues. CDR3 in DNA: TGTGCCAGTAGTATACGGCGGGAGATAAATGAGCAGTTCTTC. It yields the protein CASSIRREINEQFF.

The rearrangement joins TRBV15 to TRBJ2-5; D gene ambiguous. Looked up from germline, CDR1 is LNHNV and CDR2 is YYDKDF (reference sequence). The CDR3 covers 18 residues. Trimming took 0 bases from V and 4 from J, leaving 21 bases between them. CDR3 sequence reads: CATSRDYPPPILGETQYF. CDR3 coding DNA: TGTGCCACCAGCAGAGATTACCCCCCACCTATTTTAGGAGAGACCCAGTACTTC.

Many counts were recorded for this clonotype. The genes are TRBV9 and TRBJ1-1, with TRBD1 matching over 7 bases. Germline CDR1 and CDR2: SGDLS and YYNGEE. V shed 4 bases and J 0 bases; nucleotides not matched to a gene: 6. The CDR3 extends over 15 amino acids. The CDR3 bases are TGTGCCAGCAGCCCGATGGGACAGATGAACACTGAAGCTTTCTTT. Its protein is CASSPMGQMNTEAFF. Using reference TRBV9 and TRBJ1-1 for the parts outside the CDR3, the full variable domain is DSGVTQTPKHLITATGQRVTLRCSPRSGDLSVYWYQQSLDQGLQFLIQYYNGEERAKGNILERFSAQQFPDLHSELNLSSLELGDSALYFCASSPMGQMNTEAFFGQGTRLTVV.